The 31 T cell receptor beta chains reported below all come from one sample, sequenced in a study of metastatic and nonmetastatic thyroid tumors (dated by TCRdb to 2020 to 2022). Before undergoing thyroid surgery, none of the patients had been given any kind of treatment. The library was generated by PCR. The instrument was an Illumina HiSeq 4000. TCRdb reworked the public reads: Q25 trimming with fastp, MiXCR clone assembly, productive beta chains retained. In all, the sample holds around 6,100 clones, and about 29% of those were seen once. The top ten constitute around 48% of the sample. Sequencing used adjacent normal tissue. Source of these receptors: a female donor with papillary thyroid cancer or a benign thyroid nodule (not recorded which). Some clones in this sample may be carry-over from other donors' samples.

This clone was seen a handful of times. CDR3 nucleotides: TGTGCCAGCAGTGAAGGCGGGACCAATTACGAGCAGTACTTC. This encodes CASSEGGTNYEQYF. The rearrangement uses TRBV2 and TRBJ2-7; D possibly corresponds to TRBD2 (6 bases). V was trimmed by 1 base and J by 4 bases, leaving 11 bases between them. Germline values: CDR1 SNHLY, CDR2 FYNNEI. The CDR3 contains 14 residues.

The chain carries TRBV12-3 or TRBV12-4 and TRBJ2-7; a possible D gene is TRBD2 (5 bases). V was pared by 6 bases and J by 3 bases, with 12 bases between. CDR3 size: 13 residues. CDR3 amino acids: CASSVRLLYEQYF. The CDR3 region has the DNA TGTGCCAGCAGCGTGCGACTACTCTACGAGCAGTACTTC.

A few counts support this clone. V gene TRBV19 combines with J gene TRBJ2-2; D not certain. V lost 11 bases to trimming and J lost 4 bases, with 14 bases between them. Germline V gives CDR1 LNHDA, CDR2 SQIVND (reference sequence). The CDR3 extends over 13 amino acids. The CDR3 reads CALTSGRTGELFF. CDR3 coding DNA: TGTGCCCTCACATCAGGTCGCACCGGGGAGCTGTTTTTT.

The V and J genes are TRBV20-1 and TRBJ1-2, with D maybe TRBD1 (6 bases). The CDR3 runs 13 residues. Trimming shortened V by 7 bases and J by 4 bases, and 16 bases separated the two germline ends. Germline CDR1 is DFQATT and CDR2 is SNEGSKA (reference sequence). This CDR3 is CSVDSQGGYGYTF. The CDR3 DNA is TGCAGTGTGGACAGCCAGGGAGGCTATGGCTACACCTTC.

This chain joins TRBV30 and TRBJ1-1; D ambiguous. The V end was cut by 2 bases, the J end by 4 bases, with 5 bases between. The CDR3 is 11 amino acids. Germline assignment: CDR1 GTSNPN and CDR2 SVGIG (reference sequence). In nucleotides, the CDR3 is TGTGCCTGGAGTTCACCCACTGAAGCTTTCTTT. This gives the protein CAWSSPTEAFF.

CDR3 protein: CASSYTRRSGSYEQYF. The CDR3 coding sequence is TGTGCCAGCAGTTACACCCGCCGTAGCGGGAGTTACGAGCAGTACTTC. The V call is TRBV6-2 or TRBV6-3, the J call TRBJ2-7; TRBD2 matches 9 bases. V lost 2 bases and J lost 4; bases outside the gene matches: 9. CDR1 is MNHEY, CDR2 SVGEGT, per germline. The CDR3 sequence is 16 residues long.

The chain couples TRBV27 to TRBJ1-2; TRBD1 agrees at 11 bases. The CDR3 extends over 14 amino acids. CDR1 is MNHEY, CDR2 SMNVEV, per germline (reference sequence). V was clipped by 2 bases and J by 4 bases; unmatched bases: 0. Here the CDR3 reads CASSLGTGGYGYTF. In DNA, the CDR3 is TGTGCCAGCAGTTTAGGGACAGGGGGCTATGGCTACACCTTC.

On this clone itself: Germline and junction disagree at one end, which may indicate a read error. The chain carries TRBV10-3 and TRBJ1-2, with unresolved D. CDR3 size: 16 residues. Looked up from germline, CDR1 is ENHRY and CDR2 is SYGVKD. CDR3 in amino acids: CALRPPFAATNYGYTF. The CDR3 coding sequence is TGTGCCCTCAGGCCACCCTTCGCAGCCACGAACTATGGCTACACCTTC.

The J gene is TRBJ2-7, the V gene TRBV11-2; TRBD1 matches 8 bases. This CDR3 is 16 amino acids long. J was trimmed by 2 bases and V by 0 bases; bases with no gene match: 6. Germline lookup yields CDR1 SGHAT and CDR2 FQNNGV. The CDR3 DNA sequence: TGTGCCAGCAGCTTAGACTCCGGACAGGGCACCTACGAGCAGTACTTC. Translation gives CASSLDSGQGTYEQYF.

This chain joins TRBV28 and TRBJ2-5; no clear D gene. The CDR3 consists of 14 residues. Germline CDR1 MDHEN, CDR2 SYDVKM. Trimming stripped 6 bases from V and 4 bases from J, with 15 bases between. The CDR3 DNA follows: TGTGCCAGCAGCCCGCGGTTCCCACGAGAGACCCAGTACTTC. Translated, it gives CASSPRFPRETQYF.

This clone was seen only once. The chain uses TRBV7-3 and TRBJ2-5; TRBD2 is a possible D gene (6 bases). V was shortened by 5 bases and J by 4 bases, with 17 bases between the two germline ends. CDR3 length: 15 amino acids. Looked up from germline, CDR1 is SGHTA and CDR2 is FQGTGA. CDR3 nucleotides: TGTGCCAGCAGCCCCCAGGGTGGGGGAGGAGAGACCCAGTACTTC. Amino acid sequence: CASSPQGGGGETQYF.

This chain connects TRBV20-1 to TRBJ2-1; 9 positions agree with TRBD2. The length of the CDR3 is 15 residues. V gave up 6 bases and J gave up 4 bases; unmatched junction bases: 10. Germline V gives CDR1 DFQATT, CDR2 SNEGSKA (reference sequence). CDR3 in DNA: TGCAGTGCCATCGGGACTAGCCGGACGTACAATGAGCAGTTCTTC. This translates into CSAIGTSRTYNEQFF.

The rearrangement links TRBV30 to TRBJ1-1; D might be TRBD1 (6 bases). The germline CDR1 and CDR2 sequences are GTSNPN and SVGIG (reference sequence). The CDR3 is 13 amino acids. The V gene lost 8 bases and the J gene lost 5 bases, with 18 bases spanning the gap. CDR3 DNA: TGTGCCCGCCAACAGGGTGAATGGACTGAAGCTTTCTTT. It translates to CARQQGEWTEAFF.

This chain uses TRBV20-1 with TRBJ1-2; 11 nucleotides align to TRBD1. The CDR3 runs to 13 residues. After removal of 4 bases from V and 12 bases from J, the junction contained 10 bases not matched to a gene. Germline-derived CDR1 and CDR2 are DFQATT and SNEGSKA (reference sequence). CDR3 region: CSATPDRGLYNTF. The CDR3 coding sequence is TGCAGTGCTACTCCGGACAGGGGGCTTTATAACACCTTC.

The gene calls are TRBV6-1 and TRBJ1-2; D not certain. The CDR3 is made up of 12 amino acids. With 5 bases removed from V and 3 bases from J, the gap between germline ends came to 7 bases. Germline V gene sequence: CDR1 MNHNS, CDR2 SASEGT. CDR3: CASSKTDYGYTF. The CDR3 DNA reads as TGTGCCAGCAGTAAGACTGACTATGGCTACACCTTC.

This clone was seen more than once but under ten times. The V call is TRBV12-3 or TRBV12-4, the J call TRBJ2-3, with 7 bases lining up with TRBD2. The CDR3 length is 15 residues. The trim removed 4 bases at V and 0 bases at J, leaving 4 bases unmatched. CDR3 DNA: TGTGCCAGCAGTTATAGCGGGTCTAGCACAGATACGCAGTATTTT. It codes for CASSYSGSSTDTQYF.

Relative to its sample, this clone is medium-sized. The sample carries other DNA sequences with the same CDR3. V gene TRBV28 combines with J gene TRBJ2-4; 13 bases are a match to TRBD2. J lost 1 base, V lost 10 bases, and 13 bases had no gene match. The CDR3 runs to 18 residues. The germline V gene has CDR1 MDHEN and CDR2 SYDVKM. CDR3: CAITSGRAGRGAKNIQYF. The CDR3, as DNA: TGTGCCATAACTAGCGGGAGGGCCGGGAGGGGGGCCAAAAACATTCAGTACTTC.

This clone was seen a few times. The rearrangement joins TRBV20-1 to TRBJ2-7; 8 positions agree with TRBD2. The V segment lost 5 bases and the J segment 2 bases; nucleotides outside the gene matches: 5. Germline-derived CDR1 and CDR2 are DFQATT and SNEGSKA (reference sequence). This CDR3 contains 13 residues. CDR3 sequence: CSAPPTSAYEQYF. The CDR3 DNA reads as TGCAGTGCTCCTCCGACTAGCGCCTACGAGCAGTACTTC.

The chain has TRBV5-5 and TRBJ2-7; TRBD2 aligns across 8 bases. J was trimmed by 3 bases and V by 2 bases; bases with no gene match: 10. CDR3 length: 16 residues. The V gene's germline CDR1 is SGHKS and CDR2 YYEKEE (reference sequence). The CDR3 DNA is TGTGCCAGCAGCTTAAAGCCAGCGGGAGCTCTCTACGAGCAGTACTTC. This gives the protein CASSLKPAGALYEQYF.

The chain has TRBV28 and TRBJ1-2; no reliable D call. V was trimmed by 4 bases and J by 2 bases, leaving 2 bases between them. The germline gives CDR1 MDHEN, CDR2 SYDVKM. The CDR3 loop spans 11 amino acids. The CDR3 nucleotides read TGTGCCAGCAGTTCCAACTATGGCTACACCTTC. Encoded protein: CASSSNYGYTF.

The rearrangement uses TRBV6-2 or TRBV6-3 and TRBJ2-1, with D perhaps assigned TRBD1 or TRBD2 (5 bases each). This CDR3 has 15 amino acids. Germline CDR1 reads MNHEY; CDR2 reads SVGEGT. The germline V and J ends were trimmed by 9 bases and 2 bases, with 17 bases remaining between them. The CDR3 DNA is TGTGCCAGTGACAGCGGACACAATACCTACAATGAGCAGTTCTTC. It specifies CASDSGHNTYNEQFF.

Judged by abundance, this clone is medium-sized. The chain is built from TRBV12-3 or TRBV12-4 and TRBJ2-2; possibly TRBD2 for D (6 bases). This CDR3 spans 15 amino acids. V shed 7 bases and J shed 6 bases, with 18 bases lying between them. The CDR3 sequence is CASTRGAGRSGELFF. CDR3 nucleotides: TGTGCCAGCACCCGAGGGGCGGGGAGGTCCGGGGAGCTGTTTTTT.

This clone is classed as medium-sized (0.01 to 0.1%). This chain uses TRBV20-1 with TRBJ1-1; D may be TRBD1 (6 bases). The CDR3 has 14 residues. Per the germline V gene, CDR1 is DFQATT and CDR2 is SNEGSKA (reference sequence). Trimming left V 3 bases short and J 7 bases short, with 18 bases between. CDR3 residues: CSASPGALGIEAFF. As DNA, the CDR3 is TGCAGTGCTAGTCCAGGGGCCCTTGGTATTGAAGCTTTCTTT.

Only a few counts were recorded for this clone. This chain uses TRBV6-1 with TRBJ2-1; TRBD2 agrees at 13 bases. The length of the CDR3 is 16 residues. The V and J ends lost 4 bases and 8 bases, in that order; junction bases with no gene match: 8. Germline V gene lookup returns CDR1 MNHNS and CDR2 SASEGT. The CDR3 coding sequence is TGTGCCAGCAGTGTAACAACTAGCGGGAGGGCCTATGAGCAGTTCTTC. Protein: CASSVTTSGRAYEQFF.

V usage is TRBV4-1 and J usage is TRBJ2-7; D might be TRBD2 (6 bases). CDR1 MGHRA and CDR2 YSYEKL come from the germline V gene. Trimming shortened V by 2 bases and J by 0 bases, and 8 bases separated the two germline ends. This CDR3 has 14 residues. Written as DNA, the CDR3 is TGCGCCAGCAGCCAAACTAGCCTCTCCTACGAGCAGTACTTC. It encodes CASSQTSLSYEQYF.

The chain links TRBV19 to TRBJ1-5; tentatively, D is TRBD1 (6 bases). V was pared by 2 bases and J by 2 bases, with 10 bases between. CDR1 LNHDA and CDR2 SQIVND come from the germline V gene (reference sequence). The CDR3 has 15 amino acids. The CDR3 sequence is CASSITPGGNQPQHF. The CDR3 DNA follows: TGTGCCAGTAGTATAACCCCAGGGGGCAATCAGCCCCAGCATTTT.

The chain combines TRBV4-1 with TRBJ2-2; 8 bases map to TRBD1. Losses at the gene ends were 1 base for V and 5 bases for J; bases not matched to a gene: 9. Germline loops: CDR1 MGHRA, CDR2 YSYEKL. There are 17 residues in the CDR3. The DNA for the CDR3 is TGCGCCAGCAGCCAAGGGGCGGACAGGGCGAGAACCGGGGAGCTGTTTTTT. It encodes CASSQGADRARTGELFF.

The CDR3 coding sequence is TGTGCCAGCAGCTTAGCGGCGGGAGCATACAATGAGCAGTTCTTC. Residues: CASSLAAGAYNEQFF. This sequence joins TRBV7-2 and TRBJ2-1, with TRBD2 identical over 7 bases. With 0 bases clipped from V and 4 bases from J, the junction kept 3 bases outside the gene matches. The CDR3 consists of 15 residues. Looked up from germline, CDR1 is SGHTA and CDR2 is FQGNSA.

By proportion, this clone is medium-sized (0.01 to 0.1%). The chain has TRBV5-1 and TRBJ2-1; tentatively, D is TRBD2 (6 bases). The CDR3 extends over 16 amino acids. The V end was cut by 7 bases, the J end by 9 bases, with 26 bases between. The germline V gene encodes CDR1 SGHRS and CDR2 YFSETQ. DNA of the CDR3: TGCGCCAGCTTTCGTAGGGCGGGAATATCCTTAGGTGAGCAGTTCTTC. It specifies CASFRRAGISLGEQFF. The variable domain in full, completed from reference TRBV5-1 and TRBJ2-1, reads KAGVTQTPRYLIKTRGQQVTLSCSPISGHRSVSWYQQTPGQGLQFLFEYFSETQRNKGNFPGRFSGRQFSNSRSEMNVSTLELGDSALYLCASFRRAGISLGEQFFGPGTRLTVL.

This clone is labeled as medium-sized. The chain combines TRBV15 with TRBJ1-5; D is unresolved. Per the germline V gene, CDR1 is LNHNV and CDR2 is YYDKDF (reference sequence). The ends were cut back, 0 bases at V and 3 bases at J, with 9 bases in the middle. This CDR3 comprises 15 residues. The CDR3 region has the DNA TGTGCCACCAGCAGAGATCCCGGGTTCAATCAGCCCCAGCATTTT. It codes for CATSRDPGFNQPQHF. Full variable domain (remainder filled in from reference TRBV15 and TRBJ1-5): DAMVIQNPRYQVTQFGKPVTLSCSQTLNHNVMYWYQQKSSQAPKLLFHYYDKDFNNEADTPDNFQSRRPNTSFCFLDIRSPGLGDTAMYLCATSRDPGFNQPQHFGDGTRLSIL.

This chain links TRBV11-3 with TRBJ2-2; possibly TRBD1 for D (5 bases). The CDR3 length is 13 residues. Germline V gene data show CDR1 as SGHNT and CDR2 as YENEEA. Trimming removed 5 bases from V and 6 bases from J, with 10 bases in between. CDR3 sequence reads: CASSPGSAGELFF. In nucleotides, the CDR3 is TGTGCCAGCAGCCCAGGGTCGGCCGGGGAGCTGTTTTTT.